This T cell receptor (beta chain) originates from a study of T cells in Graves' hyperthyroidism and ophthalmopathy (dated by TCRdb to about 2019). Regarding the complete study: To identify TCR V-J signatures that set the groups apart, the researchers used a discovery cohort of 100 patients, made up of around 42 with Graves' ophthalmopathy and some 60 with stable Graves' hyperthyroidism. Prospective prediction of ophthalmopathy was tested in an independent validation cohort consisting of about 19 hyperthyroidism patients and approximately 16 patients who later progressed to ophthalmopathy. For training and testing, the approximately 97 patients in the discovery cohort were randomly divided in a 7:3 ratio. In addition, the study compared T-cell repertoires in thyroid tissue and in blood from five or six Graves' hyperthyroidism patients. After sampling, hyperthyroidism patients received methimazole starting at 30 mg daily, and ophthalmopathy patients received high-dose intravenous methylprednisolone. The paper describes TCR Vbeta CDR3 sequencing of 130 to 150 peripheral blood samples, made up of about 41 ophthalmopathy patients, 70 to 75 hyperthyroidism patients and 17 progressor patients. The investigation overall reported the following: No statistical method was used to set the sample size in advance, and investigators knew the group allocation. Most expanded thyroid clonotypes (frequency above 0.001) were also detected in blood, suggesting blood repertoires may reflect thyroid immune responses. Ophthalmopathy was separated from stable hyperthyroidism by a 13 V-J signature model, with over 85% sensitivity and approximately 81% specificity obtained in cross-validation and 80%/75% obtained in testing. In validation, the model predicted progression to ophthalmopathy a median of roughly six months before onset, with around 70% sensitivity and roughly 77% specificity.

From the cysteine up to the phenylalanine, the CDR3 has a length of 16 residues. Only CDR3 DNA is held: 48 bases, read in frame from base 1. At the junction V is shortened by 1 base and J by 4 bases; bases outside the gene matches: 6. For CDR1 and CDR2, the germline V gene lists SQVTM and ANQGSEA. About this clonotype itself: The antigen it binds to is not known. No base quality values were provided; no much bigger clone lies one nucleotide off.

The study excluded patients with uncontrolled infections, other autoimmune diseases, pregnancy or lactation. Diagnoses relied on clinical symptoms, serum thyroxine and TRAb, thyroid ultrasound and orbital computed tomography. Total RNA was extracted with Trizol reagent, and quality was checked on an Agilent 2100 Bioanalyzer. TCR beta CDR3 regions were amplified from RNA transcripts. The first round of RT-PCR for the TCR CDR3 was performed with the HTBI primer set and the Qiagen OneStep RT-PCR kit. Libraries were constructed in a second round of multiplex PCR, after which size selection and purification were carried out. The libraries were sequenced on an Illumina HiSeq2000 using paired-end 100 bp reads. Under the source paper's analysis protocol: Raw data were processed with SOAPnuke, discarding reads with adapters, uncalled bases, mean Phred below 15, or no exact constant-primer or identifier match. COPE v1.2.5 was used to merge the high-quality paired reads, and each unique nucleotide sequence was defined as a clonotype. MiTCR v1.1 was used to align clonotypes to the IMGT TRBV, TRBD and TRBJ reference segments. The analysis included only V-J combinations with a frequency above 0.0001, which together covered approximately 99% of the repertoires. The TCS score was defined as the ratio of F50 (clonal expansion) to E x V (chaos), calculated using BLOSUM62-based TCRdist between CDR3 peptides within each V-J. Welch's t-statistics and random forest reduced 500 to 650 V-J features to 10 to 15, which were used in a naive Bayes classifier (R e1071). Thyroid-blood repertoire similarity was quantified with the Morisita-Horn index. Starting from the raw public reads, TCRdb applied fastp trimming at Q25, assembled clones with MiXCR and retained in-frame beta chains. Entries are consolidated by CDR3 protein sequence, retaining the most common genes and DNA. The V and J calls were determined by TCRdb, not by the authors. This sample comprises more than 500,000 distinct CDR3 sequences, about 43% of them detected only once. About 20% of the sample belongs to the ten largest clones.

Input material: peripheral blood or thyroid tissue (not recorded which). This clonotype was sampled from an adult woman with Graves' disease, either hyperthyroidism or ophthalmopathy (not recorded which). The chain joins TRBV29-1 to TRBJ2-6, and 8 bases in between align with TRBD1. CDR3 loop: CSVEGTGTPGANVLTF. The bases are TGCAGCGTTGAAGGGACAGGGACACCCGGGGCCAACGTCCTGACTTTC. Full variable domain (CDR3 extended with the reference TRBV29-1 and TRBJ2-6 proteins): SAVISQKPSRDICQRGTSLTIQCQVDSQVTMMFWYRQQPGQSLTLIATANQGSEATYESGFVIDKFPISRPNLTFSTLTVSNMSPEDSSIYLCSVEGTGTPGANVLTFGAGSRLTVL.